The rows below give T cell receptor beta chains drawn from one sample of a study of T cell responses to AZD1222 COVID-19 vaccine. Clones were sequenced by immunoSEQ multiplex PCR, and TCRdb holds only the in-frame ones, with some missing. The table has about 84,000 clones, roughly 85% seen once. Sequenced material: peripheral blood, taken 28 days after the second AZD1222 dose. The receptor source for this set is an adult who received the AZD1222 COVID-19 vaccine. Both conserved end residues are trimmed from each CDR3.

j_gene | v_gene | CDR3aa
TRBJ1-4 | TRBV7-2 | ASSLLPTGQNEKLF
TRBJ2-1 | TRBV7-6 | ASSRGGAGGYNEQF
TRBJ1-4 | TRBV5-5 | ASSLKWPTATNEKLF
TRBJ2-7 | TRBV28 | ASSFSGSSYEQY
TRBJ1-5 | TRBV5-8 | ASSTLGQGSQPQH
TRBJ1-2 | TRBV19 | ASSSGTGEHGYT
TRBJ2-1 | TRBV11-3 | ASSSPDRVYNEQF
TRBJ1-1 | TRBV19 | ASRTTGNTEAF
TRBJ1-5 | TRBV4-1 | ASSLGHRDHQPQH
TRBJ2-5 | TRBV7-2 | ASSLAQISETQY
TRBJ1-2 | TRBV7-2 | ASSLSGGLGYT
TRBJ2-7 | TRBV15 | ATSRDVNYEQY
TRBJ2-7 | TRBV7-6 | ASSPGTSGTYEQY
TRBJ1-2 | TRBV19 | ASSREGLSYGYT
TRBJ1-5 | TRBV20-1 | SASAPQTGNSNQPQH
TRBJ1-3 | TRBV10-3 | AITQEWAGNTIY
TRBJ2-1 | TRBV19 | ASSIARTSGGANEQF
TRBJ1-3 | TRBV7-8 | ASSPRRWGGGSGNTIY
TRBJ2-6 | TRBV5-8 | ASSHSGANVLT
TRBJ1-6 | TRBV9 | ASSASDRGRSPLH
TRBJ2-3 | TRBV7-9 | ASSRGQADTQY
TRBJ2-2 | TRBV2 | ARPYANWTDSNTGELF
TRBJ1-5 | TRBV6-5 | ASLRVGSNQPQH
TRBJ2-5 | TRBV7-7 | ASSLVAQGRWGETQY
TRBJ1-2 | TRBV18 | ASSPGTEINYGYT
TRBJ1-5 | TRBV19 | ASSMGGQGYQPQH
TRBJ1-1 | TRBV7-3 | ASSATTGKAF
TRBJ1-5 | TRBV30 | AWSTGQGIQPQH
TRBJ1-2 | TRBV3-1/TRBV3-2 | ASKGPGNGYT
TRBJ1-3 | TRBV6-2/TRBV6-3 | ASSYGPEYSGNTIY
TRBJ2-7 | TRBV4-3 | ASSPSARTYEQY
TRBJ1-5 | TRBV7-9 | ASSPGQGWNEPQH
TRBJ2-7 | TRBV20-1 | SAGGYYEQY
TRBJ2-2 | TRBV25-1 | ASISRNTGELF
TRBJ1-2 | TRBV5-1 | ASSPPANYGYT
TRBJ1-1 | TRBV11-1 | ASSLAGGLNTEAF
TRBJ2-1 | TRBV29-1 | SVDGTSSYNEQF
TRBJ2-1 | TRBV7-9 | ASSLEASGSNEQF
TRBJ1-5 | TRBV9 | ASSGHPNQPQH
TRBJ1-2 | TRBV5-1 | ASSPDGYYGYT
TRBJ1-1 | TRBV28 | ASSSGQGSTEAF
TRBJ2-2 | TRBV5-6 | ASSQGTLTGELF
TRBJ1-1 | TRBV4-1 | ASSRQEAGTEAF
TRBJ2-1 | TRBV2 | AKTSGSSGNEQF
TRBJ2-2 | TRBV6-5 | ASRLSGGNTGELF
TRBJ2-2 | TRBV6-5 | ASSYNLAGGTGELF
TRBJ1-1 | TRBV5-4 | ASSFGGGSLDTEAF
TRBJ2-3 | TRBV7-2 | ASSLRTSGRYPDTQY